This T cell receptor (beta chain) is from a study of T cell responses to AZD1222 COVID-19 vaccine. Study-wide results and caveats: Targets within unmutated variant regions were reportedly found for nearly half of spike-specific TCRs. CD4 TCRs linked to vaccination spanned spike, dominating at 160-218 and 743-854. Without day 14 samples, only post-peak T cell repertoires were studied. Increased Spike-specific TCR breadth and depth were observed after two AZD1222 doses.

TCRdb keeps only in-frame clones here, not all; method: immunoSEQ multiplex PCR. This sample has 200,000 to 250,000 clones, with 85% to 95% found just once. The CDR3 totals 15 residues. Germline CDR1 reads SGHNT; CDR2 reads YENEEA. Trimming left V 3 bases short and J 2 bases short, with 11 bases between. This clone was picked up one time. Its antigen is undetermined. J is TRBJ2-1 and V is TRBV11-3; perhaps D is TRBD1 or TRBD2 (5 bases each). The specimen comprised peripheral blood, sampled on day 0 of MenACWY control vaccination. The source is an adult in good health. The CDR3 protein is CASSLRRGTYNEQFF. The CDR3 coding sequence is TGTGCCAGCAGCTTGCGCCGGGGCACCTACAATGAGCAGTTCTTC.